This TCR beta chain was obtained from a study of sequential checkpoint blockade in melanoma (dated by TCRdb to between 2017 and 2020). In the study overall: Patients were randomized 1:1 to first-line nivolumab followed by ipilimumab (arm A) or ipilimumab followed by nivolumab (arm B). Maintenance nivolumab was given following each of the two trial sequences. The investigation overall reported the following: Larger, independent patient cohorts are needed to validate the response-prediction model that combines TCR metrics and mutation burden.

Taken from cysteine to phenylalanine, the CDR3 has 15 residues. Only the CDR3 DNA is retained, 45 bases long and in frame from the first base. The V end loses 2 bases and the J end loses 3 bases, and a stretch of 12 bases separates them. About this clone: Its antigen is currently not known. Per-nucleotide qualities are absent, and no much larger clonotype sits a single base away.

TCRbeta CDR3 regions were immunosequenced from genomic DNA with the immunoSEQ Assay. Prior to high-throughput sequencing, genomic DNA was amplified by bias-controlled multiplex PCR. The original pipeline was this. To quantify the absolute abundance of each unique TCRbeta CDR3 region, the sequences were collapsed and filtered. Clonality, defined as 1 minus Pielou's evenness, was calculated using productive rearrangements only. A previously published method was used to identify clones with significantly greater frequencies in on-treatment samples than in baseline samples. Held by TCRdb, this immuneACCESS table contains in-frame sequences only and omits some clones. Under half of the omission traces to an unresolved V gene where checked; the cause of the rest is unknown. V, J and clone size are those of that table, while D and trimming were read from the DNA. Recorded for this sample are 21,000 or so clones; more than 80% of them occurred a single time. The ten largest clones add up to 10% of the sample.

Sample treatment or condition, as interpreted from the label and publication: randomized to nivolumab then ipilimumab (arm A) or the reverse (arm B). Prior DNA-damaging chemotherapy had not been received by any trial patient. Live CD3+CD8+ cells negative for CD19 and CD56 were sorted from thawed PBMCs on a FACS Aria II flow cytometer. CheckMate 064, a randomized, open-label phase II trial of sequential checkpoint blockade, was the source of the samples, all of which came from patients with melanoma. Peripheral blood mononuclear cells were obtained through leukapheresis, purified using Ficoll-Paque, and frozen in human serum containing approximately 9.1% DMSO. Immediately after sorting, the purity of sorted blood CD3+CD8+ cells was verified to be >98%, after which DNA was extracted.

This TCR came from a human donor with melanoma. The source material was CD8+ T cells sorted from blood (inferred from file names), sampled from a patient given nivolumab and ipilimumab in sequence. The chain is encoded by TRBV5-3 joined to TRBJ1-3; there is no confident call for the D gene. Being an ORF, TRBV5-3 has a function that is uncertain. The CDR3 region: CARSFFAASGNTIYF. The DNA is as follows: TGTGCCAGAAGCTTTTTTGCCGCCAGTGGAAACACCATATATTTT.